These 11 T cell receptor beta chains originate from one sample sequenced in a study of blood T cell repertoires in COVID-19 (dated by TCRdb to the early 2020s). Libraries were built with the immunoSEQ multiplex PCR assay. In TCRdb, the immuneACCESS table is reduced to in-frame sequences with V and J assigned. These tables do not hold every clone; where another copy was compared, an unresolved V gene accounts for under half, and the others remain unexplained. Counted in this sample were more than 250,000 clones; around 89% of them appeared once. Clones ranked in the top ten supply just under 6.5% of the sample. Sequenced sample: peripheral blood. The receptor set was obtained from a woman in her forties or fifties with COVID-19, enrolled during active disease.

This rearrangement joins TRBV7-2 to TRBJ1-1, with 7 bases fitting TRBD1. The J segment lost 1 base and the V segment lost 1 base, leaving 3 bases of the junction unmatched. CDR1 and CDR2 from the germline V gene are SGHTA and FQGNSA. The CDR3 has 15 residues. Here the CDR3 reads CASSLGGTANTEAFF. The CDR3 region has the DNA TGTGCCAGCAGCTTAGGTGGGACAGCGAACACTGAAGCTTTCTTT.

The chain combines TRBV7-8 with TRBJ2-7; the match to TRBD2 covers 7 bases. The V and J ends lost 2 bases and 0 bases, in that order; junction bases with no gene match: 4. This CDR3 region has 15 residues. The V gene's germline CDR1 is SGHVS and CDR2 FQNEAQ. The CDR3 DNA follows: TGTGCCAGCAGCTTAACGGTAGCGGGCTCCTACGAGCAGTACTTC. Protein: CASSLTVAGSYEQYF. The full variable domain, with the rest looked up from reference TRBV7-8 and TRBJ2-7, is GAGVSQSPRYKVAKRGQDVALRCDPISGHVSLFWYQQALGQGPEFLTYFQNEAQLDKSGLPSDRFFAERPEGSVSTLKIQRTQQEDSAVYLCASSLTVAGSYEQYFGPGTRLTVT.

The gene calls are TRBV30 and TRBJ2-2; 8 nucleotides align to TRBD1. From germline, CDR1 is GTSNPN and CDR2 SVGIG (reference sequence). J lost 5 bases, V lost 2 bases, and 7 bases had no gene match. CDR3 length equals 15 residues. CDR3: CAWSSSRGRTGELFF. The CDR3 DNA follows: TGTGCCTGGAGTTCCTCCAGGGGGCGTACCGGGGAGCTGTTTTTT. The whole variable domain, filled in from reference TRBV30 and TRBJ2-2, reads SQTIHQWPATLVQPVGSPLSLECTVEGTSNPNLYWYRQAAGRGLQLLFYSVGIGQISSEVPQNLSASRPQDRQFILSSKKLLLSDSGFYLCAWSSSRGRTGELFFGEGSRLTVL.

This clone has just one count. The genes are TRBV2 and TRBJ2-7; tentative D call: TRBD1 (6 bases). The germline CDR1 and CDR2 sequences are SNHLY and FYNNEI. The CDR3 spans 14 residues. Trimming stripped 5 bases from V and 6 bases from J, with 17 bases between. The CDR3 DNA follows: TGTGCCAGCAGTTGGTTAAACAGGGAGAGCGAGCAGTACTTC. Protein: CASSWLNRESEQYF.

The CDR3 coding sequence is TGTGCCACCAGTGATACCAAGGGGGCGGGCGAGCAGTACTTC. Amino acids: CATSDTKGAGEQYF. The chain couples TRBV24-1 to TRBJ2-7; TRBD1 agrees at 7 bases. With 3 bases clipped from V and 6 bases from J, the junction kept 7 bases outside the gene matches. This CDR3 spans 14 amino acids. Germline values: CDR1 KGHDR, CDR2 SFDVKD.

The V gene is TRBV5-5, the J gene TRBJ1-2; a possible D gene is TRBD1 (5 bases). CDR3 length: 15 residues. The germline V gene encodes CDR1 SGHKS and CDR2 YYEKEE (reference sequence). V lost 1 base and J 1 base, leaving 11 bases between the germline ends. The CDR3 sequence is CASSLSVGGNYGYTF. Here the CDR3 DNA reads TGTGCCAGCAGCTTGAGCGTGGGGGGTAACTATGGCTACACCTTC. Variable domain in full (rest from reference TRBV5-5 and TRBJ1-2): DAGVTQSPTHLIKTRGQQVTLRCSPISGHKSVSWYQQVLGQGPQFIFQYYEKEERGRGNFPDRFSARQFPNYSSELNVNALLLGDSALYLCASSLSVGGNYGYTFGSGTRLTVV.

CDR3 nucleotides: TGCGCCAGCAGCCTCCCCCCTAGCGGGAGCTTGGAGACCCAGTACTTC. This gives the protein CASSLPPSGSLETQYF. The chain links TRBV5-1 to TRBJ2-5; the match to TRBD2 covers 10 bases. J lost 5 bases, V lost 4 bases, and 11 bases had no gene match. Looked up from germline, CDR1 is SGHRS and CDR2 is YFSETQ. There are 16 residues in the CDR3.

The gene calls are TRBV5-1 and TRBJ2-7, with 11 bases identical to TRBD2. Germline assignment: CDR1 SGHRS and CDR2 YFSETQ. CDR3 length equals 16 residues. The J segment lost 5 bases and the V segment lost 4 bases, leaving 11 bases of the junction unmatched. CDR3 protein: CASSVQLTSGINEQYF. CDR3 nucleotides: TGCGCCAGCAGCGTCCAGCTGACTAGCGGGATCAACGAGCAGTACTTC.

The gene calls are TRBV6-5 and TRBJ2-2; D might be TRBD1 (5 bases). This CDR3 spans 14 amino acids. Trimming removed 4 bases at V and 4 bases at J, with 10 bases between. Per the germline V gene, CDR1 is MNHEY and CDR2 is SVGAGI. This chain's CDR3 is CASSFRVSTGELFF. CDR3 in DNA: TGTGCCAGCAGTTTCAGGGTGTCCACCGGGGAGCTGTTTTTT.

The rearrangement joins TRBV15 to TRBJ2-7, with a weak D call TRBD1 (6 bases). CDR1 is LNHNV, CDR2 YYDKDF, per germline (reference sequence). The CDR3 contains 15 residues. With 5 bases removed from V and 5 bases from J, the gap between germline ends came to 19 bases. The CDR3 coding sequence is TGTGCCACCAGCTCCCGGGACACGCCAATTGACGAGCAGTACTTC. Encoded protein: CATSSRDTPIDEQYF.

This clone was observed a handful of times. The J gene is TRBJ2-7, the V gene TRBV3-1 (or the pseudogene TRBV3-2), with a possible D match to TRBD2 (5 bases). The V and J ends lost 0 bases and 3 bases respectively, with 12 bases between them. Per the germline V gene, CDR1 is LGHDT and CDR2 is YNNKEL (reference sequence). The CDR3 length is 15 residues. Here the CDR3 reads CASSQDRRIHYEQYF. In nucleotides, the CDR3 is TGTGCCAGCAGCCAAGATAGGAGGATCCACTACGAGCAGTACTTC.